This T cell receptor (beta chain) was captured in a study of blood T cell repertoires in COVID-19 (dated by TCRdb to 2018 to 2021). Some background on the complete study: The collaborator samples originated in the United States, Italy and Spain and spanned the acute and convalescent phases of COVID-19. The prospective study material was composed of cDNA or gDNA derived from T cells, B-cell-depleted T cells, or PBMCs. Deeply sampled blood TCRbeta repertoires from subjects exposed to, actively infected with, or recovered from COVID-19 were included in the dataset. The repertoires were released in a freely available public database meant as a resource for research on the immune response to SARS-CoV-2. Samples came from the ongoing ImmuneRACE study (first 160 participants) plus 1,254 subjects from 6 global collaborators. The sample metadata nearly always contained a de-identified subject ID, COVID-19 status, age in years and sex. Where HLA class I and class II types were available, the types were taken from metadata supplied by the sample provider, not from assay-based typing. Here is what the overall study found, with its caveats: The amount of clinical and demographic metadata varied by source and participant and was provided uncurated.

Inclusive of the bounding cysteine and phenylalanine, the CDR3 is 16 residues long. Only the CDR3 DNA stays, 48 bases, in frame from base 1. Trimming removed 3 bases from V and 2 bases from J, leaving 16 bases between the germline ends. Based on the germline V gene, the CDR1 and CDR2 sequences are MDHEN and SYDVKM. TCRbeta CDR3 regions were amplified from genomic DNA by means of the immunoSEQ Assay, a bias-controlled multiplex PCR. Per the original workflow: The number of nucleated cells in each sample was estimated by amplification of reference gene primers within the assay. To quantify the absolute abundance of each unique TCRbeta CDR3 rearrangement, sequence reads were collapsed and filtered. For each sample, productive Simpson clonality was calculated by taking the square root of Simpson's diversity index across productive rearrangements. The table comes from immuneACCESS by way of TCRdb, which keeps in-frame sequences with V and J called. Part of the clones is missing from these tables; in studies checked, under half for an unresolved V gene and the rest for unknown reasons. The V and J calls and clone size come from that table; D and trimming were worked out from the DNA. This sample lists about 140,000 clones; 81% were detected once. More than 7.5% of the sample lies in the top ten.

This clone appeared once. No cognate antigen has been identified for it. No clone much larger than this one lies a single base away; base qualities are absent. Whole blood was collected in K2EDTA tubes by collaborating institutions according to the institutions' own protocols. Collaborator samples were shipped for TCRbeta analysis as frozen whole blood, isolated PBMCs, or DNA extracted from either sample type. The rearranged chain carries TRBV28 and TRBJ1-2; TRBD1 is a possible D gene, resting on 6 matching bases. The origin of this receptor is an older woman with active or convalescent COVID-19. The sequencing sample was made of peripheral blood. CDR3 protein: CASSLTGYEANYGYTF. In nucleotide form, the sequence is TGTGCCAGCAGTTTGACAGGCTATGAGGCGAACTATGGCTACACCTTC.